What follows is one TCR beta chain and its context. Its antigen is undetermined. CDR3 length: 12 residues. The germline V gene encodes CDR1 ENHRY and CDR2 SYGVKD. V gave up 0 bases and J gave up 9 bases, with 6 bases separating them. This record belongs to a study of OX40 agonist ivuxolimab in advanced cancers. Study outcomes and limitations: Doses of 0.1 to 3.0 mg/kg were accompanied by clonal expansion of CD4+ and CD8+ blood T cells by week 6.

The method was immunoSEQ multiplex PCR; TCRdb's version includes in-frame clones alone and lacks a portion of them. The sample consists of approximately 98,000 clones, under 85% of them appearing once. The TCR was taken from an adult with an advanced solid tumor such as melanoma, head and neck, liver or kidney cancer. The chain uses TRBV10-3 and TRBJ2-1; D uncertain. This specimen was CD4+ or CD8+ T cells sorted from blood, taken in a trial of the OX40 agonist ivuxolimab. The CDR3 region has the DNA TGTGCCATCAGTGAGTCGGGGTTTGAGCAGTTCTTC. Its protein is CAISESGFEQFF.